This entry features one T cell receptor beta chain sequence. One base away lies a much larger clone, so this may be a sequencing read error. V lost 1 base, J lost 2 bases, and 10 bases lay in between. CDR3 size: 15 residues. This specimen comes from a study of blood T cells in healthy people across ages. A sample-barcoded 5' primer and a J-beta primer mix were used in a second PCR of roughly 6 to 11 cycles. The template-switch adaptor was a 5' adaptor with 12 random nucleotides. It tagged each cDNA molecule. One entry per CDR3 protein results from TCRdb running MiXCR on the 5' RACE reads. There are 500,000 to 700,000 distinct CDR3 sequences in the sample; under 30% occur only once, and about a sixth lies in the top ten.

The chain recombines TRBV12-3 or TRBV12-4 with TRBJ2-3; the D call may be TRBD1 or TRBD2 (5 bases each). The sequence was collected from an elderly woman in good health. The sample taken for sequencing was blood. The CDR3 spells CASSLGDRTTDTQYF. In nucleotides, the CDR3 is TGTGCCAGCAGTTTAGGGGACCGTACCACAGATACGCAGTATTTT.